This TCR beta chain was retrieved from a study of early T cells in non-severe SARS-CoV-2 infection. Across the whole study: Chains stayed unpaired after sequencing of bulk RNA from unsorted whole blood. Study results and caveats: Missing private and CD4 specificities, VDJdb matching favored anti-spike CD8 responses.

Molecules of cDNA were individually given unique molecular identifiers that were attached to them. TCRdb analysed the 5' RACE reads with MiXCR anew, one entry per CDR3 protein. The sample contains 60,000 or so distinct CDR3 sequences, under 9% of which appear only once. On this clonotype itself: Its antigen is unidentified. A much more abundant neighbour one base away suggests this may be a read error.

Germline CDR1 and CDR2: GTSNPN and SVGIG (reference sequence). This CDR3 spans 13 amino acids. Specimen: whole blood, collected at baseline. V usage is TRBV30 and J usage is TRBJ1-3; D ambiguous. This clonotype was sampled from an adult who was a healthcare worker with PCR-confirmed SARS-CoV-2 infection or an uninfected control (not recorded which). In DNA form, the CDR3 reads TGTGCCAGGAGAGCGGGCTCTGGAAACACCATATATTTT. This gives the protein CARRAGSGNTIYF. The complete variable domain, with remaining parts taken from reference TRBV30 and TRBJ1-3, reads SQTIHQWPATLVQPVGSPLSLECTVEGTSNPNLYWYRQAAGRGLQLLFYSVGIGQISSEVPQNLSASRPQDRQFILSSKKLLLSDSGFYLCARRAGSGNTIYFGEGSWLTVV.